A selection of T cell receptor beta chains follows, all from one sample in a study of control samples from healthy donors and cancer patients. Produced via immunoSEQ multiplex PCR; TCRdb's table is partial and in-frame only. The sample shows roughly 140,000 clones, roughly 92% of them seen only once. The specimen was blood. The source is a man between 45 and 60 years old in good health. Each CDR3 is given with its conserved first and last residue. The order of the fields is D gene, J gene, clone size, V gene, CDR3 DNA, CDR3 protein. D genes are given only for firm matches. A row's size may be missing; if present it is once, few, many or a size class.

d_gene: TRBD2
j_gene: TRBJ2-7
abundance: .
v_gene: TRBV28
CDR3nt: TGTGCCAGCAGTTCCGGGACTAGCGGGAGGGCCTTCTCCTACGAGCAGTACTTC
CDR3aa: CASSSGTSGRAFSYEQYF

d_gene: .
j_gene: TRBJ1-6
abundance: .
v_gene: TRBV9
CDR3nt: TGTGCCCGTGGGAGCTCCTATAATTCACCCCTCCACTTT
CDR3aa: CARGSSYNSPLHF

d_gene: .
j_gene: TRBJ1-2
abundance: few
v_gene: TRBV19
CDR3nt: TGTGCCAGTAGTATAGATCACGCGCAAGGACTCTATGGCTACACCTTC
CDR3aa: CASSIDHAQGLYGYTF

d_gene: TRBD2
j_gene: TRBJ2-1
abundance: .
v_gene: TRBV3-1/TRBV3-2
CDR3nt: TGTGCCAGCAGCCTGACTAGCCTTACAAACAATGAGCAGTTCTTC
CDR3aa: CASSLTSLTNNEQFF

d_gene: TRBD2
j_gene: TRBJ2-1
abundance: .
v_gene: TRBV6-5
CDR3nt: TGTGCCAGCAGCACTAGCGGTGGGTACAATGAGCAGTTCTTC
CDR3aa: CASSTSGGYNEQFF

d_gene: .
j_gene: TRBJ1-5
abundance: .
v_gene: TRBV2
CDR3nt: TGTGCCAGCACACCTCCTGGGGGTAGAGGACAGCCCCAGCATTTT
CDR3aa: CASTPPGGRGQPQHF

d_gene: .
j_gene: TRBJ1-5
abundance: .
v_gene: TRBV3-1/TRBV3-2
CDR3nt: TGTGCCAGCAGCCCCGGACAGCGCAATCAGCCCCAGCATTTT
CDR3aa: CASSPGQRNQPQHF

d_gene: .
j_gene: TRBJ1-1
abundance: .
v_gene: TRBV7-9
CDR3nt: TGTGCCAGCGCCCGGTTTGGGGGAGGAATCATAAAGAGCACTGAAGCTTTCTTT
CDR3aa: CASARFGGGIIKSTEAFF

d_gene: TRBD1
j_gene: TRBJ2-7
abundance: .
v_gene: TRBV28
CDR3nt: TGTGCCAGCACCAACAGGGGGCTAAGAAACGAGCAGTACTTC
CDR3aa: CASTNRGLRNEQYF

d_gene: .
j_gene: TRBJ1-1
abundance: .
v_gene: TRBV28
CDR3nt: TGTGCCAGCAGGCTGAACACTGAAGCTTTCTTT
CDR3aa: CASRLNTEAFF

d_gene: .
j_gene: TRBJ1-4
abundance: .
v_gene: TRBV28
CDR3nt: TGTGCCAGCAGCCGACTCGGAAAACTGTTTTTT
CDR3aa: CASSRLGKLFF

d_gene: .
j_gene: TRBJ2-2
abundance: .
v_gene: TRBV6-5
CDR3nt: TGTGCCAGCAGTTACTCGGGACTTAACACCGGGGAGCTGTTTTTT
CDR3aa: CASSYSGLNTGELFF

d_gene: .
j_gene: TRBJ1-3
abundance: .
v_gene: TRBV6-5
CDR3nt: TGTGCCATCAGGAGCTCTGGAAACACCATATATTTT
CDR3aa: CAIRSSGNTIYF

d_gene: .
j_gene: TRBJ1-5
abundance: once
v_gene: TRBV29-1
CDR3nt: TGCAGCGTTGAAGACGGGGGAAGCCAGCCCCAGCATTTT
CDR3aa: CSVEDGGSQPQHF

d_gene: .
j_gene: TRBJ1-2
abundance: .
v_gene: TRBV6-1
CDR3nt: TGTGCCAGCAGTGAAGGGGGAGGCGGGACGGCCTATGGCTACACCTTC
CDR3aa: CASSEGGGGTAYGYTF

d_gene: .
j_gene: TRBJ2-2
abundance: once
v_gene: TRBV1
CDR3nt: TGCACCAGCAGCCACAAACTAGCGGGAGGAACTAACACCGGGGAGCTGTTTTTT
CDR3aa: CTSSHKLAGGTNTGELFF

d_gene: .
j_gene: TRBJ2-7
abundance: .
v_gene: TRBV10-3
CDR3nt: TGTGCCATCAGTCCGGGACCCGAGTCCTACGAGCAGTACTTC
CDR3aa: CAISPGPESYEQYF

d_gene: .
j_gene: TRBJ2-1
abundance: once
v_gene: TRBV24-1
CDR3nt: TGTGCCACCAGTGGTCTAGCCTCCTACAATGAGCAGTTCTTC
CDR3aa: CATSGLASYNEQFF

d_gene: .
j_gene: TRBJ1-1
abundance: .
v_gene: TRBV25-1
CDR3nt: TGTGCCAGCAGTGATAAGACCAAGGGTTCGGGAAGCTTCTTT
CDR3aa: CASSDKTKGSGSFF

d_gene: .
j_gene: TRBJ1-1
abundance: .
v_gene: TRBV29-1
CDR3nt: TGCAGCGCCAAGTGGACTGAAGCTTTCTTT
CDR3aa: CSAKWTEAFF

d_gene: .
j_gene: TRBJ2-3
abundance: .
v_gene: TRBV9
CDR3nt: TGTGCCAGCAGCGTAGGTGGTTCCACAGATACGCAGTATTTT
CDR3aa: CASSVGGSTDTQYF

d_gene: .
j_gene: TRBJ2-7
abundance: .
v_gene: TRBV6-5
CDR3nt: TGTGCCAGCAGTTACTCCTACAGGGCGTCCTACGAGCAGTACTTC
CDR3aa: CASSYSYRASYEQYF

d_gene: TRBD1
j_gene: TRBJ1-5
abundance: .
v_gene: TRBV5-6
CDR3nt: TGTGCCAGCAGCAAGGGACAGGCAGGCAATCAGCCCCAGCATTTT
CDR3aa: CASSKGQAGNQPQHF

d_gene: TRBD2
j_gene: TRBJ2-1
abundance: .
v_gene: TRBV19
CDR3nt: TGTGCCACCTTAAGGACTAGCGGGAGTATTTCCTACAATGAGCAGTTCTTC
CDR3aa: CATLRTSGSISYNEQFF

d_gene: TRBD2
j_gene: TRBJ2-1
abundance: .
v_gene: TRBV11-2
CDR3nt: TGTGCCAGCAGCCCGCGTTGGACTAGCGGTTACAATGAGCAGTTCTTC
CDR3aa: CASSPRWTSGYNEQFF

d_gene: .
j_gene: TRBJ2-1
abundance: .
v_gene: TRBV4-1
CDR3nt: TGCGCCAGCAGCCACCCGACCCCGGGCAATGAGCAGTTCTTC
CDR3aa: CASSHPTPGNEQFF

d_gene: .
j_gene: TRBJ1-2
abundance: .
v_gene: TRBV6-1
CDR3nt: TGTGCCAGCAGTGAAGCGCTCTTTAACTATGGCTACACCTTC
CDR3aa: CASSEALFNYGYTF

d_gene: .
j_gene: TRBJ1-2
abundance: .
v_gene: TRBV6-5
CDR3nt: TGTGCCAGCAGCTTGGGACGGTCACATGGCTACACCTTC
CDR3aa: CASSLGRSHGYTF

d_gene: TRBD1
j_gene: TRBJ2-3
abundance: .
v_gene: TRBV18
CDR3nt: TGTGCCAGCTCACCACGAACAGGGGGCGAGTTCACAGATACGCAGTATTTT
CDR3aa: CASSPRTGGEFTDTQYF

d_gene: .
j_gene: TRBJ1-2
abundance: .
v_gene: TRBV3-1/TRBV3-2
CDR3nt: TGTGCCAGCAGCCAAGGACTTCGGTATCAAGAGCACACCTTC
CDR3aa: CASSQGLRYQEHTF